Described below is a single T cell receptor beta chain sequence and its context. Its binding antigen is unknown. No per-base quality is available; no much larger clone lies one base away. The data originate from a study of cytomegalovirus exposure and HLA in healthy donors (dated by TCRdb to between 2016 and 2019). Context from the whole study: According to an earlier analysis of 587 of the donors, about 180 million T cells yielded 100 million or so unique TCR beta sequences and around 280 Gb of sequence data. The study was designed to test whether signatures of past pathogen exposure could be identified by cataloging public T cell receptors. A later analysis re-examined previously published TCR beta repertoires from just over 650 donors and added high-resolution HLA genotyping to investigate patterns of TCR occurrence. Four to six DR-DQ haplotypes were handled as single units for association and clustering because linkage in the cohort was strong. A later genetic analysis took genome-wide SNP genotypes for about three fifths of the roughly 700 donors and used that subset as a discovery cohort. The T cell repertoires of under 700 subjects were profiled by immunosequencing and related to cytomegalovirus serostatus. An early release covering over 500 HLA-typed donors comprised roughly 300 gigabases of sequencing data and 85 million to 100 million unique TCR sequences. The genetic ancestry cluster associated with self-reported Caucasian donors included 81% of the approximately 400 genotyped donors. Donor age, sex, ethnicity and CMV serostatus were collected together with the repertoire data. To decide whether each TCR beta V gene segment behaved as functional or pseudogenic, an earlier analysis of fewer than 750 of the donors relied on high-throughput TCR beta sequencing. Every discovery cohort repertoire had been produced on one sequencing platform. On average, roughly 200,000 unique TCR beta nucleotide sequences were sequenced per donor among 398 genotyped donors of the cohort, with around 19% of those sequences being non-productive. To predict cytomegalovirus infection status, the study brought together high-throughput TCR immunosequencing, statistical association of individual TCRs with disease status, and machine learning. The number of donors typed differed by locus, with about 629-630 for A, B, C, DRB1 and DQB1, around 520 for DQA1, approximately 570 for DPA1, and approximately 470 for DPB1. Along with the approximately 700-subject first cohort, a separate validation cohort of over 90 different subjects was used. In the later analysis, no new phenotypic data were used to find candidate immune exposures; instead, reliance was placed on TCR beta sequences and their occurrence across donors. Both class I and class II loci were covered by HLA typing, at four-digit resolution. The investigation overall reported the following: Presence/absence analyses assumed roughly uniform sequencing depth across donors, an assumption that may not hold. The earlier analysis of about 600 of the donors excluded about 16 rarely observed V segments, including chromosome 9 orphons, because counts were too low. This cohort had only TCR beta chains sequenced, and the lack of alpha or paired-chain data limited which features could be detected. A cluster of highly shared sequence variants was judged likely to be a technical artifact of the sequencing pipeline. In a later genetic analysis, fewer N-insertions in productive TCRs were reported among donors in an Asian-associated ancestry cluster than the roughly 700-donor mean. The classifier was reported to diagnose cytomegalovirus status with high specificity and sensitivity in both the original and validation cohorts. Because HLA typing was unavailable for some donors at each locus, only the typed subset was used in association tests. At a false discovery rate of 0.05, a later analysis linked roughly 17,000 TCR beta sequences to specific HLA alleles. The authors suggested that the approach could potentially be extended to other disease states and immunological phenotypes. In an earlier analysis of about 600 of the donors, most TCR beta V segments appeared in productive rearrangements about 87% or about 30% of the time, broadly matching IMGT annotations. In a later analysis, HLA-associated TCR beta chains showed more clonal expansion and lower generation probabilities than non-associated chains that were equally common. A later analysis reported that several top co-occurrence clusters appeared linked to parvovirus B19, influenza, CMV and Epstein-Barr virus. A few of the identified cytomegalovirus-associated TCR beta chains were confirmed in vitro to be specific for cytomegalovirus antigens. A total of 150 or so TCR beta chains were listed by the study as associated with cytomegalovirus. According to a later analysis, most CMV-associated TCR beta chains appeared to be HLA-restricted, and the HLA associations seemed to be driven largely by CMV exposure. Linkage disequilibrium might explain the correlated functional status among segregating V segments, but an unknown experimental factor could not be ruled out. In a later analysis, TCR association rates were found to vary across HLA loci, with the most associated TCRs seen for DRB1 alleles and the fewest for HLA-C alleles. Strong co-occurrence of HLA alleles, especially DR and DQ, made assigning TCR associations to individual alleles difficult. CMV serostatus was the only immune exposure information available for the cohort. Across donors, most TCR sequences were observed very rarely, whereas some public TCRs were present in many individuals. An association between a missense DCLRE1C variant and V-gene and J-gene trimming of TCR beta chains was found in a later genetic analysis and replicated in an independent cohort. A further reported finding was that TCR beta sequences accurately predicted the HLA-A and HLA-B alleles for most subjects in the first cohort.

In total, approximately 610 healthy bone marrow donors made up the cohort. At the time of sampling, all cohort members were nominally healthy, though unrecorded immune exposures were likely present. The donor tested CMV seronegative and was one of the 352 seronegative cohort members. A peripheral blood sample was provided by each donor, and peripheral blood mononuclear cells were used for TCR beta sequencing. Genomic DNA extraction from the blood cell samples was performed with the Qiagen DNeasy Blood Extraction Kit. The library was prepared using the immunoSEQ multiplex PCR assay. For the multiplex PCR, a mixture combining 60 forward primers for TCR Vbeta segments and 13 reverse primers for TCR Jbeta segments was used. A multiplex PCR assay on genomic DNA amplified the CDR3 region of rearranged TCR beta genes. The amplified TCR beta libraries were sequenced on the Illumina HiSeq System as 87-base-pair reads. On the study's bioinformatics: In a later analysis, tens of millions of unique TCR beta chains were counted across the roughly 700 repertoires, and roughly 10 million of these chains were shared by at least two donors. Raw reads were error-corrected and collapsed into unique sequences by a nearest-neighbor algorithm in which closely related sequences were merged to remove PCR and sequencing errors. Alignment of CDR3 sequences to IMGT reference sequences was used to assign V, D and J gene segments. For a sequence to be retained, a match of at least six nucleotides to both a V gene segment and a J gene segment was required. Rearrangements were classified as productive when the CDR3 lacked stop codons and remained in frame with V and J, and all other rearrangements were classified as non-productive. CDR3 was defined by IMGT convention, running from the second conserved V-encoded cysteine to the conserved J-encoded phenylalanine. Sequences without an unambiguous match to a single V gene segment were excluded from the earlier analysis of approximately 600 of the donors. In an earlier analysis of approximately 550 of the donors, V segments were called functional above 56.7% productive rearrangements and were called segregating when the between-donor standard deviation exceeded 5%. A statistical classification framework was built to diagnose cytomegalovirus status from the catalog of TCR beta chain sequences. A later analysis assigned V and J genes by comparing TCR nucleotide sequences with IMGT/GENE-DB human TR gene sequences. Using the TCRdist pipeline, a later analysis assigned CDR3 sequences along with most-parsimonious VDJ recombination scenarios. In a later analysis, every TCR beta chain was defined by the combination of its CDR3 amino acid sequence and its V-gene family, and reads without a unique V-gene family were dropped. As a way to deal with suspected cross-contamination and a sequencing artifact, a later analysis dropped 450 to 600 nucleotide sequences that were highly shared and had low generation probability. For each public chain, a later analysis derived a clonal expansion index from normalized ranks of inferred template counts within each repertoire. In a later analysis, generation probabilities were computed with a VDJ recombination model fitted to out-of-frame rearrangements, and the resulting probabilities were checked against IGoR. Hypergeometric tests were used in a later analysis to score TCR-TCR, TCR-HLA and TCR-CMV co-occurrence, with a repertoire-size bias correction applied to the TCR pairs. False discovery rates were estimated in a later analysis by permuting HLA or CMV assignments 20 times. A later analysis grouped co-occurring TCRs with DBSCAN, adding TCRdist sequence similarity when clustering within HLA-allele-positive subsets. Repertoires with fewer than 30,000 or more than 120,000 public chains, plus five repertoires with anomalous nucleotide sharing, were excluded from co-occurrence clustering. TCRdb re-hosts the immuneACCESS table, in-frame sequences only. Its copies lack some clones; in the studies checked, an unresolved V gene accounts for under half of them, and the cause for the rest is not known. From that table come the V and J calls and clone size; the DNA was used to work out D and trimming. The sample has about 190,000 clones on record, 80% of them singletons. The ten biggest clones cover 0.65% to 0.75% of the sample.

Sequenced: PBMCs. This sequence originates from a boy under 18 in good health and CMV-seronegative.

This receptor has the CDR3 CASSVKEGGIYGNTIYF. The nucleotides read TGTGCCAGCAGCGTAAAGGAGGGAGGGATTTATGGAAACACCATATATTTT. This chain is built from TRBV9 and TRBJ1-3; the D gene cannot be resolved reliably. From the cysteine through the phenylalanine, the CDR3 covers 17 amino acids. Only the CDR3 DNA stays, 51 bases, in frame from base 1. The junction shows trimming of 1 base on V and 3 bases on J, plus 17 bases between the germline ends. CDR1 and CDR2 (SGDLS, YYNGEE) derive from the germline V gene.